This T cell receptor beta chain derives from a study of T cell changes during pregnancy in multiple sclerosis. The CDR3 is 13 residues long. Germline V lookup: CDR1 SEHNR, CDR2 FQNEAQ (reference sequence). Trimming cost V 6 bases and J 10 bases; bases outside gene matches: 5. Sequencing used immunoSEQ multiplex PCR; TCRdb keeps in-frame clones, though not all of them. The sample has about 110,000 clones, around nine tenths seen once. The rearrangement uses TRBV7-9 and TRBJ1-6, with 8 bases matching TRBD1. The origin of this receptor is a female donor with multiple sclerosis, enrolled in a pregnancy study. The specimen was peripheral blood, collected in the third trimester of pregnancy. The CDR3, as DNA: TGTGCCAGCAGTCTGACAGGGGACTCACCCCTCCACTTT. Translation gives CASSLTGDSPLHF.